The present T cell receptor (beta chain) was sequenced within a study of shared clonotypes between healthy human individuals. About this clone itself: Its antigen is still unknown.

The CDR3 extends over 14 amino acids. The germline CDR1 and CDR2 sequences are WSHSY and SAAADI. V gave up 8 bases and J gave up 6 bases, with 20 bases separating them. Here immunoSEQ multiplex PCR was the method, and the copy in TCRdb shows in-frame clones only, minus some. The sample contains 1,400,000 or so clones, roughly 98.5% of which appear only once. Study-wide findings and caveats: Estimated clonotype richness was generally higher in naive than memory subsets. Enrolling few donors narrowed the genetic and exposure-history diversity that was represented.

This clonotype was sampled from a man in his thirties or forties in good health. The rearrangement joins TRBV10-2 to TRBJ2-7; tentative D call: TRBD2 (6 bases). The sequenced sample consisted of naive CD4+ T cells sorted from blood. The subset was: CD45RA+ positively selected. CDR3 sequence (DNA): TGCGCCAGCGGAGGCTCATTAGCGGTCGGCGAGCAGTACTTC. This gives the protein CASGGSLAVGEQYF.